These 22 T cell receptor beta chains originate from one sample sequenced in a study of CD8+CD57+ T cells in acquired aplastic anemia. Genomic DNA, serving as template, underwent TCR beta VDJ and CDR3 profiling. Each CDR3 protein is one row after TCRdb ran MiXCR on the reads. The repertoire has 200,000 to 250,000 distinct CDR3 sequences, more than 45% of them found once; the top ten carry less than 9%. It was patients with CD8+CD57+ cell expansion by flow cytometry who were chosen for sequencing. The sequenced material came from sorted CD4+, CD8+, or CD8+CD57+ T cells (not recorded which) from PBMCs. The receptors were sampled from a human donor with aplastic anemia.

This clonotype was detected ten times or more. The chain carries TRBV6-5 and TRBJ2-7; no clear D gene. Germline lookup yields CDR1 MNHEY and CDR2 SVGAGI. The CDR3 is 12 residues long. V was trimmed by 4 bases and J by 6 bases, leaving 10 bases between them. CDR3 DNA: TGTGCCAGCAGTTTTCAGTGGGGCGAGCAGTACTTC. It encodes CASSFQWGEQYF.

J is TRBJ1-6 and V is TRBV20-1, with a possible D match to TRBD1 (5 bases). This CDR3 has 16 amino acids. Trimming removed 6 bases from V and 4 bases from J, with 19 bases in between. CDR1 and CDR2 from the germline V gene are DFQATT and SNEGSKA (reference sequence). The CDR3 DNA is TGCAGTGCCAGGAGCAGTGACAGTTCGTATAATTCACCCCTCCACTTT. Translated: CSARSSDSSYNSPLHF.

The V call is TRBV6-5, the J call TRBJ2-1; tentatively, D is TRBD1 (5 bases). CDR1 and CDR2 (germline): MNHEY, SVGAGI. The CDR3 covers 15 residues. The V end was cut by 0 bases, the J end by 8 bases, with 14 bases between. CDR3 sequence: CASSYSGAQGDEQFF. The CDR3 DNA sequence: TGTGCCAGCAGTTACTCAGGGGCGCAAGGGGATGAGCAGTTCTTC.

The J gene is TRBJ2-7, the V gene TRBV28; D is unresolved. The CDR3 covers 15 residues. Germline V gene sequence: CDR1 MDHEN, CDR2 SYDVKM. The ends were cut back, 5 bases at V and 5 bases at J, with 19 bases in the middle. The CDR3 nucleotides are TGTGCCAGCAGTGAGGTGGCAACTAAGCCTAACGAGCAGTACTTC. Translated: CASSEVATKPNEQYF.

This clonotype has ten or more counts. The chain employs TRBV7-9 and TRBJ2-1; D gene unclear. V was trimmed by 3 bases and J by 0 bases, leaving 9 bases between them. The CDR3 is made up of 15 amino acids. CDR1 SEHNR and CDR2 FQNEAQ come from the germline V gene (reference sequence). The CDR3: CASSFRQSSYNEQFF. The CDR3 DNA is TGTGCCAGCAGCTTCCGACAAAGCTCCTACAATGAGCAGTTCTTC.

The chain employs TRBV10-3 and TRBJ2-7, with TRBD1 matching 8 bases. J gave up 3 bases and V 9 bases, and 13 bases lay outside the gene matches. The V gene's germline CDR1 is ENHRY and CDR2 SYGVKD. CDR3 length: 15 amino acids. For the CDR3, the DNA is TGTGCCATTGCAACAGGGGGTTTTGGAGTCTACGAGCAGTACTTC. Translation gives CAIATGGFGVYEQYF.

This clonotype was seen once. The CDR3 is CSVPGLAGPDVGDTQYF. The CDR3 region has the DNA TGCAGCGTTCCGGGACTAGCGGGGCCCGATGTAGGAGATACGCAGTATTTT. V gene TRBV29-1 combines with J gene TRBJ2-3, with 13 bases fitting TRBD2. The junction had 13 bases not matched to a gene; V was cut back by 5 bases and J by 5 bases. CDR3 length: 17 residues. Germline CDR1 SQVTM, CDR2 ANQGSEA.

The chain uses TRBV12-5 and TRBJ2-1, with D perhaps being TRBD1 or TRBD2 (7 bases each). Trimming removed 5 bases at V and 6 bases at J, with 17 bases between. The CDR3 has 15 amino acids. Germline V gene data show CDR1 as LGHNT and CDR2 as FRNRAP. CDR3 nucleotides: TGTGCTAGTGGTAACCAGGGGGGAGGGTTCAATGAGCAGTTCTTC. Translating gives CASGNQGGGFNEQFF.

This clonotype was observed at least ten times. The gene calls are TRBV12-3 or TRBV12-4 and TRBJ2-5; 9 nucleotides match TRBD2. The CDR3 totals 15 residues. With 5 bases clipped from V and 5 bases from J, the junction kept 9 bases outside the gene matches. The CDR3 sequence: CASSAGTSRVETQYF. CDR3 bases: TGTGCCAGCAGTGCCGGGACTAGCCGAGTTGAGACCCAGTACTTC.

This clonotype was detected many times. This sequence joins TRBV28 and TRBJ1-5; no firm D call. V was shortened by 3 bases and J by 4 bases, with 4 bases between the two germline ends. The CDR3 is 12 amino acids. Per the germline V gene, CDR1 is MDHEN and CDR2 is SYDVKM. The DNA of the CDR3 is TGTGCCAGCAGTTTCGTAAATCAGCCCCAGCATTTT. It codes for CASSFVNQPQHF.

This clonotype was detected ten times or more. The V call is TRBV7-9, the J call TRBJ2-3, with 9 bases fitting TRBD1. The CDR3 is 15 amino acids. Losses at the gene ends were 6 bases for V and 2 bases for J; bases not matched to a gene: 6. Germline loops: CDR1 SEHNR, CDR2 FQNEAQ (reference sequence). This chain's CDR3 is CASRSGTGNTDTQYF. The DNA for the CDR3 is TGTGCCAGCAGATCCGGGACAGGGAACACAGATACGCAGTATTTT. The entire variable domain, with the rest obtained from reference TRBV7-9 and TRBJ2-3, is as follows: DTGVSQNPRHKITKRGQNVTFRCDPISEHNRLYWYRQTLGQGPEFLTYFQNEAQLEKSRLLSDRFSAERPKGSFSTLEIQRTEQGDSAMYLCASRSGTGNTDTQYFGPGTRLTVL.

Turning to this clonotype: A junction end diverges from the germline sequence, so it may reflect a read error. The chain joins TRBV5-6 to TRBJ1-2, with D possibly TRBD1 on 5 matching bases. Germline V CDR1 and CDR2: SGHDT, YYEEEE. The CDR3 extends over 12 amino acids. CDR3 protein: CASSLGAGIPIF. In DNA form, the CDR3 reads TGTGCCAGCAGCTTGGGGGCAGGGATACCAATCTTC.

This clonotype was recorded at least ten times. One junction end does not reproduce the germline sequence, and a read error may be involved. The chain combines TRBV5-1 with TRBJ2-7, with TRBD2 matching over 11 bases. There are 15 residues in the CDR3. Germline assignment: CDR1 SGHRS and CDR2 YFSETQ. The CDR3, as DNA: TGTGCCAGCAGCTTGGGGACTAGCGGCTCCTACGAGCAGTACTTC. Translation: CASSLGTSGSYEQYF.

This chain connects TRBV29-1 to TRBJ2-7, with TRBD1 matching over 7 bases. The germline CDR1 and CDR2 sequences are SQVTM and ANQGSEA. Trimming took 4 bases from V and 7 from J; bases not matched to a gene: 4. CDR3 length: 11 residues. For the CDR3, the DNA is TGCAGCGTTGGAGGGGGCAGAGAGCAGTACTTC. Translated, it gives CSVGGGREQYF.

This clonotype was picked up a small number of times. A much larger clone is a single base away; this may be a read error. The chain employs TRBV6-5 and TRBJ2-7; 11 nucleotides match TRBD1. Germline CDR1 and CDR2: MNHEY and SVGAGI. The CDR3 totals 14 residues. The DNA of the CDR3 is TGTGCCAGCAGTTCACCGGGACAGGGGGTCGAGCAGTGCTTC. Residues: CASSSPGQGVEQCF.

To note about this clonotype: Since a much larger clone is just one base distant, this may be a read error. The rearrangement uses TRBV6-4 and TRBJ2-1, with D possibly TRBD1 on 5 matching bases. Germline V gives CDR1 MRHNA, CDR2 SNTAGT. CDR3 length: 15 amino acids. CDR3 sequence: CASSDRQSPYNGQFF. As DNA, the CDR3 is TGTGCCAGCAGTGATCGACAGAGCCCCTACAATGGGCAGTTCTTC.

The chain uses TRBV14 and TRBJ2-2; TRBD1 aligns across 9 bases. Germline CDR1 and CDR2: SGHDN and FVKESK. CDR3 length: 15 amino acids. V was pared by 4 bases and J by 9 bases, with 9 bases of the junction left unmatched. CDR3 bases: TGTGCCAGCAGCCGACGAACAGGGGGCTACCGGGAGCTGTTTTTT. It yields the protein CASSRRTGGYRELFF.

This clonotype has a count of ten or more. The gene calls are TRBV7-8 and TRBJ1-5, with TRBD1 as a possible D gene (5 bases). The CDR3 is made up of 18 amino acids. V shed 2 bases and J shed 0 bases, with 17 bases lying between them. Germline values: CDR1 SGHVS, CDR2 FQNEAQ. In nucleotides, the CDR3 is TGTGCCAGCAGCTTATCCCCCCCCTCAGGGATTAGCAATCAGCCCCAGCATTTT. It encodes CASSLSPPSGISNQPQHF.

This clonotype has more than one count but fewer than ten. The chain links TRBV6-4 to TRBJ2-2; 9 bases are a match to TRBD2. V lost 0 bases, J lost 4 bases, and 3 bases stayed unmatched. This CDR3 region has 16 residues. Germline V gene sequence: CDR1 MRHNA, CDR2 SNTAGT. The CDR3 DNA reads TGTGCCAGCAGTGACTCTGGCGGGGGGGCCACCGGGGAGCTGTTTTTT. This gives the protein CASSDSGGGATGELFF.

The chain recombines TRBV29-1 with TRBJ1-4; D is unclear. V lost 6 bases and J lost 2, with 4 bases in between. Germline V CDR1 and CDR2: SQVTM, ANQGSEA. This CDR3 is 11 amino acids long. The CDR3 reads CSVETNEKLFF. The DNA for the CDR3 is TGCAGCGTCGAGACTAATGAAAAACTGTTTTTT. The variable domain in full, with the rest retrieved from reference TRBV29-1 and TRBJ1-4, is SAVISQKPSRDICQRGTSLTIQCQVDSQVTMMFWYRQQPGQSLTLIATANQGSEATYESGFVIDKFPISRPNLTFSTLTVSNMSPEDSSIYLCSVETNEKLFFGSGTQLSVL.

DNA for the CDR3: TGTGCCAGTAGTGGACGGGACTCCGGGGAGCTGTTTTTT. Its translation is CASSGRDSGELFF. The V call is TRBV19, the J call TRBJ2-2, with a tentative D call TRBD2 (6 bases). V lost 5 bases and J 6 bases, leaving 10 bases between the germline ends. There are 13 residues in the CDR3. Germline V gives CDR1 LNHDA, CDR2 SQIVND (reference sequence).

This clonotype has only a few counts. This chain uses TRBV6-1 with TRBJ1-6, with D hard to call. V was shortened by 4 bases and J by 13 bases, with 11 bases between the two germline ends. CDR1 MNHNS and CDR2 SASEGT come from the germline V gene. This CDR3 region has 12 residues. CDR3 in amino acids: CASSGTSSPLHF. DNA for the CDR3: TGTGCCAGCAGTGGAACTAGTTCGCCCCTCCACTTT.